One and the same sample provided the 25 T cell receptor beta chains below, sequenced in a study of blood T cell repertoires in COVID-19. Produced via immunoSEQ multiplex PCR; TCRdb's table is partial and in-frame only. The table shows fewer than 150,000 clones, with roughly 86% occurring only once. The sample taken for sequencing was peripheral blood. The receptors originated from a man aged 50 or older with active or convalescent COVID-19.

This chain connects TRBV3-1 (or the pseudogene TRBV3-2) to TRBJ1-5; 7 bases map to TRBD1. Germline V gives CDR1 LGHDT, CDR2 YNNKEL (reference sequence). There are 14 residues in the CDR3. V lost 4 bases and J lost 3; bases outside the gene matches: 3. CDR3: CASSPGQDNQPQHF. The CDR3 region has the DNA TGTGCCAGCAGCCCAGGACAGGACAATCAGCCCCAGCATTTT.

This chain joins TRBV2 and TRBJ2-3; D remains ambiguous. V was shortened by 2 bases and J by 3 bases, with 6 bases between the two germline ends. Germline assignment: CDR1 SNHLY and CDR2 FYNNEI. CDR3 length: 13 residues. In nucleotides, the CDR3 is TGTGCCAGCAGTGAAATTCAAACAGATACGCAGTATTTT. It is translated as CASSEIQTDTQYF.

This clone was counted once. The chain employs TRBV6-1 and TRBJ2-7, with D possibly being TRBD1 (6 bases). Looked up from germline, CDR1 is MNHNS and CDR2 is SASEGT. The CDR3 spans 17 residues. V lost 1 base to trimming and J lost 2 bases, with 18 bases between them. The CDR3 reads CASSEGWGDRIPYEQYF. CDR3 nucleotides: TGTGCCAGCAGTGAAGGATGGGGAGACAGGATTCCCTACGAGCAGTACTTC.

V is TRBV5-1 and J is TRBJ1-1; a possible D gene is TRBD1 (6 bases). CDR1 and CDR2 (germline): SGHRS, YFSETQ. The CDR3 has 15 residues. The V end lost 0 bases, the J end lost 5 bases, and 14 bases lay between the germline ends. The CDR3 sequence is CASSLDGGRGTEAFF. CDR3 coding DNA: TGCGCCAGCAGCTTGGACGGGGGGCGAGGAACTGAAGCTTTCTTT.

V and J are TRBV18 and TRBJ2-5; D possibly corresponds to TRBD2 (6 bases). The length of the CDR3 is 15 residues. Germline loops: CDR1 KGHSH, CDR2 LQKENI. V shed 6 bases and J shed 4 bases, with 18 bases lying between them. CDR3 in DNA: TGTGCCAGCTCGACTACCGGGAGCCGGGCAGAGACCCAGTACTTC. This encodes CASSTTGSRAETQYF.

The chain has TRBV5-4 and TRBJ2-7; tentatively, D is TRBD1 (5 bases). The germline V and J ends were trimmed by 0 bases and 6 bases, with 7 bases remaining between them. Germline assignment: CDR1 SGHNT and CDR2 YYREEE (reference sequence). CDR3 length equals 12 residues. The CDR3 region is CASSLATGEQYF. CDR3 DNA sequence: TGTGCCAGCAGCTTGGCCACAGGCGAGCAGTACTTC.

The rearrangement uses TRBV6-5 and TRBJ1-3, with D possibly TRBD1 on 6 matching bases. V shed 4 bases and J shed 0 bases, with 7 bases lying between them. The CDR3 totals 14 residues. Per the germline V gene, CDR1 is MNHEY and CDR2 is SVGAGI. The CDR3 spells CASSLQGSGNTIYF. The CDR3, as DNA: TGTGCCAGCAGTTTACAGGGCTCTGGAAACACCATATATTTT.

The J gene is TRBJ2-5, the V gene TRBV4-1; TRBD1 matches 8 bases. Germline CDR1 and CDR2: MGHRA and YSYEKL. This CDR3 has 16 amino acids. The V gene end was trimmed by 0 bases and the J gene end by 2 bases; junction bases not matched to a gene: 5. The CDR3 DNA is TGCGCCAGCAGCCAAGATGGGGACAGGCGACAAGAGACCCAGTACTTC. This sequence encodes CASSQDGDRRQETQYF.

The genes are TRBV7-3 and TRBJ2-7, with D possibly being TRBD1 (6 bases). Trimming stripped 5 bases from V and 5 bases from J, with 13 bases between. Looked up from germline, CDR1 is SGHTA and CDR2 is FQGTGA. The length of the CDR3 is 13 residues. The DNA for the CDR3 is TGTGCCAGCAGCCAGTCCCGGACAGACGAGCAGTACTTC. The encoded protein is CASSQSRTDEQYF.

The chain combines TRBV18 with TRBJ2-3; possible D gene TRBD2, 6 bases. The CDR3 sequence is 14 residues long. V dropped 2 bases and J dropped 2 bases, with 8 bases sitting between them. The V gene's germline CDR1 is KGHSH and CDR2 LQKENI. The CDR3 DNA reads as TGTGCCAGCTCACCAGGCGGGACCACAGATACGCAGTATTTT. Translating it yields CASSPGGTTDTQYF.

Of note for this clone: An end of the junction does not agree with germline; a read error may underlie this. The chain joins TRBV6-1 to TRBJ2-1, with 7 bases that match TRBD2. CDR1 and CDR2 from the germline V gene are MNHNS and SASEGT. The length of the CDR3 is 13 residues. CDR3 sequence (DNA): TGTGCCAGCAGTGACCCCGGGACTACCTACCCAGTCTTC. It specifies CASSDPGTTYPVF.

CDR3 bases: TGTGCCAGCAGCTTGGCCCCCCAGGGGCAGCAAGAGACCCAGTACTTC. Its translation is CASSLAPQGQQETQYF. V and J are TRBV5-5 and TRBJ2-5, with TRBD1 as a possible D gene (6 bases). The CDR3 loop spans 16 amino acids. Germline-derived CDR1 and CDR2 are SGHKS and YYEKEE (reference sequence). The V and J ends lost 0 bases and 2 bases respectively, with 14 bases between them.

The chain uses TRBV9 and TRBJ2-3; 7 bases are shared with TRBD2. From germline, CDR1 is SGDLS and CDR2 YYNGEE. The junction had 8 bases not matched to a gene; V was cut back by 4 bases and J by 0 bases. This CDR3 has 16 residues. CDR3 protein: CASSIQGTMSTDTQYF. CDR3 nucleotide sequence: TGTGCCAGCAGCATTCAAGGGACTATGAGCACAGATACGCAGTATTTT. The variable domain in full, completed from reference TRBV9 and TRBJ2-3, reads DSGVTQTPKHLITATGQRVTLRCSPRSGDLSVYWYQQSLDQGLQFLIQYYNGEERAKGNILERFSAQQFPDLHSELNLSSLELGDSALYFCASSIQGTMSTDTQYFGPGTRLTVL.

The sample holds one count of this clone. This rearrangement joins TRBV24-1 to TRBJ2-1; perhaps TRBD2 as D (5 bases). This CDR3 has 14 residues. The V gene's germline CDR1 is KGHDR and CDR2 SFDVKD. V gave up 3 bases and J gave up 8 bases, with 13 bases separating them. CDR3 sequence: CATSDRGIEDEQFF. CDR3 bases: TGTGCCACCAGTGATCGGGGAATCGAGGATGAGCAGTTCTTC.

The gene calls are TRBV28 and TRBJ2-6; D not certain. V gave up 5 bases and J gave up 0 bases, with 8 bases separating them. CDR1 is MDHEN and CDR2 is SYDVKM in the germline V gene. The CDR3 runs to 15 residues. For the CDR3, the DNA is TGTGCCAGCAGTATAGATAGCTCTGGGGCCAACGTCCTGACTTTC. This codes for CASSIDSSGANVLTF.

The chain recombines TRBV28 with TRBJ2-7; 8 nucleotides match TRBD1. Trimming removed 5 bases from V and 6 bases from J; junction bases left unmatched: 3. Germline CDR1 MDHEN, CDR2 SYDVKM. This CDR3 has 12 residues. CDR3 region: CASSIQGAEQYF. In DNA form, the CDR3 reads TGTGCCAGCAGTATTCAGGGGGCCGAGCAGTACTTC.

CDR3: CAISEGTGLGYTF. DNA for the CDR3: TGTGCCATCAGTGAAGGGACAGGGTTAGGCTACACCTTC. V and J are TRBV10-3 and TRBJ1-2; 9 nucleotides agree with TRBD1. This CDR3 is built from 13 residues. The V gene's germline CDR1 is ENHRY and CDR2 SYGVKD. The trim removed 3 bases at V and 8 bases at J, leaving 4 bases unmatched.

The chain links TRBV5-6 to TRBJ1-4; 8 bases match TRBD1. Germline V gene sequence: CDR1 SGHDT, CDR2 YYEEEE. The CDR3 sequence is 11 residues long. The trim removed 3 bases at V and 13 bases at J, leaving 2 bases unmatched. The CDR3 here is CASSYGQGLFF. For the CDR3, the DNA is TGTGCCAGCAGCTATGGACAGGGACTGTTTTTT.

The chain joins TRBV5-1 to TRBJ2-7, with D perhaps matching TRBD2 (6 bases). The CDR3 length is 16 residues. V lost 0 bases to trimming and J lost 2 bases, with 15 bases between them. CDR1 and CDR2 (germline): SGHRS, YFSETQ. The CDR3 loop reads CASSLGAGGGAYEQYF. CDR3 coding DNA: TGCGCCAGCAGCTTGGGGGCGGGTGGAGGGGCCTACGAGCAGTACTTC.

The chain links TRBV15 to TRBJ2-1; tentatively, D is TRBD2 (5 bases). Germline-derived CDR1 and CDR2 are LNHNV and YYDKDF (reference sequence). Trimming took 0 bases from V and 3 from J, leaving 18 bases between them. This CDR3 comprises 18 residues. The CDR3 DNA reads as TGTGCCACCAGCAGAGATCCTCCTCGTGGACTGGTCTACAATGAGCAGTTCTTC. The encoded protein is CATSRDPPRGLVYNEQFF.

V and J are TRBV29-1 and TRBJ2-6; D is perhaps TRBD1 (5 bases). The ends were cut back, 5 bases at V and 4 bases at J, with 9 bases in the middle. CDR1 and CDR2 from the germline V gene are SQVTM and ANQGSEA. The CDR3 extends over 13 amino acids. The CDR3 protein is CSVSGMGANVLTF. CDR3 in DNA: TGCAGCGTTTCAGGGATGGGGGCCAACGTCCTGACTTTC.

The chain has TRBV19 and TRBJ2-2; 11 positions match TRBD1. Germline V gives CDR1 LNHDA, CDR2 SQIVND (reference sequence). The CDR3 covers 15 residues. With 4 bases clipped from V and 7 bases from J, the junction kept 5 bases outside the gene matches. CDR3 protein: CASSRGQGDGGELFF. For the CDR3, the DNA is TGTGCCAGTAGTAGGGGACAGGGGGACGGCGGGGAGCTGTTTTTT.

The chain recombines TRBV6-4 with TRBJ2-3, with D possibly being TRBD1 (6 bases). Between the trimmed V and J ends, which lost 3 bases and 3 bases, there was a span of 7 bases. The CDR3 consists of 13 residues. The germline gives CDR1 MRHNA, CDR2 SNTAGT. The CDR3 loop is CASSEGGTDTQYF. DNA for the CDR3: TGTGCCAGCAGTGAAGGGGGAACAGATACGCAGTATTTT.

The chain recombines TRBV15 with TRBJ2-7; 7 bases match TRBD1. Per germline, CDR1 LNHNV and CDR2 YYDKDF (reference sequence). V lost 0 bases and J lost 0; bases outside the gene matches: 2. The CDR3 spans 15 residues. CDR3 amino acids: CATSRDGTASYEQYF. DNA of the CDR3: TGTGCCACCAGCAGAGATGGGACAGCCTCCTACGAGCAGTACTTC.

This chain joins TRBV24-1 and TRBJ1-2; 8 nucleotides align to TRBD1. The CDR3 totals 14 residues. Germline V CDR1 and CDR2: KGHDR, SFDVKD. V was clipped by 4 bases and J by 4 bases; unmatched bases: 4. The CDR3 loop reads CATSEPGGAYGYTF. CDR3 coding DNA: TGTGCCACCAGTGAGCCAGGGGGCGCCTATGGCTACACCTTC.